A selection of T cell receptor beta chains follows, all from one sample in a study of blood T cell repertoires in COVID-19. Sequencing was performed with immunoSEQ multiplex PCR; in TCRdb, only in-frame clones are kept and a portion is missing. The sample has about 59,000 clones, 81% seen once. The material sequenced was peripheral blood. These receptors were taken from a woman of 80 years or more with active or convalescent COVID-19. CDR3s include the opening cysteine and the closing phenylalanine or tryptophan. The D gene is left open where the match is weak. Not every row has a clone size; where given, it reads once, few, many or a size class.

D gene	J gene	V gene	clone size	CDR3 protein	CDR3 DNA
NA	TRBJ2-7	TRBV14	NA	CASSQDRNRIYEQYF	TGTGCCAGCAGCCAAGATAGGAACAGGATTTACGAGCAGTACTTC
NA	TRBJ1-1	TRBV2	NA	CASSEVGAEAFF	TGTGCCAGCAGTGAAGTGGGGGCCGAAGCTTTCTTT
NA	TRBJ1-1	TRBV6-5	NA	CASVFRGNTEAFF	TGTGCCAGCGTCTTCAGGGGGAACACTGAAGCTTTCTTT
TRBD1	TRBJ1-2	TRBV29-1	NA	CSADRGGYGYTF	TGCAGCGCCGACAGGGGAGGGTATGGCTACACCTTC
NA	TRBJ1-2	TRBV5-1	NA	CASSLQSGNYGYTF	TGCGCCAGCAGCTTGCAAAGCGGTAATTATGGCTACACCTTC
NA	TRBJ1-4	TRBV19	NA	CASSIPDSSNEKLFF	TGTGCCAGTAGTATACCCGACAGCTCTAATGAAAAACTGTTTTTT
TRBD1	TRBJ1-5	TRBV5-5	NA	CASSWGTGNQPQHF	TGTGCCAGCAGCTGGGGGACAGGAAATCAGCCCCAGCATTTT
TRBD2	TRBJ2-2	TRBV9	NA	CASSVEGSGGANTGELFF	TGTGCCAGCAGCGTAGAGGGTAGCGGGGGAGCGAACACCGGGGAGCTGTTTTTT
TRBD1	TRBJ1-5	TRBV28	NA	CASSLVRGRFNQPQHF	TGTGCCAGCAGTTTAGTCAGGGGGCGCTTCAATCAGCCCCAGCATTTT
NA	TRBJ1-1	TRBV6-6	NA	CASGGGGHAFF	TGTGCCAGCGGGGGAGGGGGACACGCTTTCTTT
TRBD2	TRBJ2-5	TRBV5-1	once	CASSQGTSGQETQYF	TGCGCCAGCAGCCAAGGGACTAGCGGCCAAGAGACCCAGTACTTC
TRBD2	TRBJ2-5	TRBV10-2	NA	CAIGLSGPGGETQYF	TGCGCCATCGGACTATCGGGCCCGGGGGGGGAGACCCAGTACTTC
TRBD1	TRBJ2-2	TRBV19	NA	CASRDRGRGGELFF	TGTGCCAGTAGGGACAGGGGGCGAGGCGGGGAGCTGTTTTTT
NA	TRBJ1-5	TRBV6-5	NA	CASRGGINQPQHF	TGTGCCAGCAGGGGCGGGATTAATCAGCCCCAGCATTTT
TRBD2	TRBJ2-3	TRBV7-2	NA	CATALAGSSTDTQYF	TGTGCCACCGCCCTAGCGGGGAGTAGCACAGATACGCAGTATTTT
NA	TRBJ2-2	TRBV10-1	NA	CASRGGTGELFF	TGCGCCAGCAGGGGGGGCACCGGGGAGCTGTTTTTT
NA	TRBJ1-3	TRBV4-1	NA	CASSQGAGSGNTIYF	TGCGCCAGCAGCCAAGGGGCCGGCTCTGGAAACACCATATATTTT
NA	TRBJ1-5	TRBV6-2/TRBV6-3	NA	CASSFTDARMGIQHF	TGTGCCAGCAGCTTTACAGATGCTCGGATGGGTATCCAGCATTTT